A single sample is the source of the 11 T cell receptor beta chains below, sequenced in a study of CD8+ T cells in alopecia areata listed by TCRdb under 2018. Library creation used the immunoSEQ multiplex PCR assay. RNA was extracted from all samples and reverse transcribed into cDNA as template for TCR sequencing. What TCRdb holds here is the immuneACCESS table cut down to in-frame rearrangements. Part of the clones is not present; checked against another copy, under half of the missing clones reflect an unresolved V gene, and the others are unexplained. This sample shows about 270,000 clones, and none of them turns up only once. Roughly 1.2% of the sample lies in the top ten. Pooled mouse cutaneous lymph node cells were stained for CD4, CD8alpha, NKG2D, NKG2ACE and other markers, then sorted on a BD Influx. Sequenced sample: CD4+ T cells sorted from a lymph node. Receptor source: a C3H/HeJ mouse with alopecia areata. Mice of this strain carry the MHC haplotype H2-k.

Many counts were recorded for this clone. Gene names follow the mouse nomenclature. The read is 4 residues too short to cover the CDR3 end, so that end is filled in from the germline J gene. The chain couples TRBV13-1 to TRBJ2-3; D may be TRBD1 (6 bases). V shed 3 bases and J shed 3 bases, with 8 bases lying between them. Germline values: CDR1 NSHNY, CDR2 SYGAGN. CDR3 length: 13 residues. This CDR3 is CASSAGTAETLYF. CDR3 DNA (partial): TGTGCCAGCAGTGCCGGGACAGCAGAA.

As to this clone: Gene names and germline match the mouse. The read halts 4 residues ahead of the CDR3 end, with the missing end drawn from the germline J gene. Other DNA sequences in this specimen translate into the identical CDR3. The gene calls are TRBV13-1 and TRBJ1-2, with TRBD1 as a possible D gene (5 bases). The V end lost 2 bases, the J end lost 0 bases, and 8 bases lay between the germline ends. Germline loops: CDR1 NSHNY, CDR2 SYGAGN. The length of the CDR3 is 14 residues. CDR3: CASSEGQANSDYTF. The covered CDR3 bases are TGTGCCAGCAGTGAAGGACAAGCAAACTCC.

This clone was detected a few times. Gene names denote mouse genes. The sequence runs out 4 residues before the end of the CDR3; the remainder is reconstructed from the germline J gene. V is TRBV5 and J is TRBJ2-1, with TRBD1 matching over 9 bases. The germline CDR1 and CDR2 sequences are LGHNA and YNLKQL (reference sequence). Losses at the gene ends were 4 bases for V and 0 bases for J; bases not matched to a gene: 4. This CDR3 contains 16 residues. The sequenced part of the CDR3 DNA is TGTGCCAGCAGCCGCGACAGGGGGGTTAACTATGCT. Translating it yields CASSRDRGVNYA. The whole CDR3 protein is CASSRDRGVNYAEQFF.

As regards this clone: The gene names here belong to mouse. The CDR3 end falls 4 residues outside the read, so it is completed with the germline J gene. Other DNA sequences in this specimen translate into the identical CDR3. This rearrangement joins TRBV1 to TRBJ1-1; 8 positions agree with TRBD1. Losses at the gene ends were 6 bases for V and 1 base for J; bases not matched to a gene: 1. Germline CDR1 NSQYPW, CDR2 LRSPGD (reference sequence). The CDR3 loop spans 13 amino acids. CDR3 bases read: TGCACCTGCAGGGGGACAGGGAACACA. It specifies CTCRGTGNT. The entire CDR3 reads CTCRGTGNTEVFF.

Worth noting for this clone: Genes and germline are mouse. The part of the CDR3 DNA that was read is TGTGCCAGCAGTCTGACTGGGGGGACCTCAAACACCGGG. This gives the protein CASSLTGGTSNTG. The whole CDR3 reads CASSLTGGTSNTGQLYF. The V gene is TRBV13-1, the J gene TRBJ2-2; 10 nucleotides match TRBD2. The sequenced fragment ends 4 residues before the CDR3 boundary, so the rest is inferred from the germline J gene. The CDR3 extends over 17 amino acids. The junction had 6 bases not matched to a gene; V was cut back by 4 bases and J by 0 bases. Germline CDR1 and CDR2: NSHNY and SYGAGN.

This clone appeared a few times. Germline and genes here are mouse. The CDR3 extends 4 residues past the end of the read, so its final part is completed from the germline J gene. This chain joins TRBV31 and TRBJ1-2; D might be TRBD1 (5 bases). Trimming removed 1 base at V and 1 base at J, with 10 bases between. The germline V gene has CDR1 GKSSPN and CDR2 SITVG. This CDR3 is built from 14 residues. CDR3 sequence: CAWSRAGINSDYTF. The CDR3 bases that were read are TGTGCCTGGAGTCGGGCAGGGATAAACTCC.

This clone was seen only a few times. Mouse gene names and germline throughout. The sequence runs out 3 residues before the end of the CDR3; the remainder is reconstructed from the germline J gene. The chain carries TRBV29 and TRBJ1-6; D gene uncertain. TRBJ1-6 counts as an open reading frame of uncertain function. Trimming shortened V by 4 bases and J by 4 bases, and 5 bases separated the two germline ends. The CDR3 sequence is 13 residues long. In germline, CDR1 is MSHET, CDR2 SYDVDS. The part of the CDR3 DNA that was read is TGTGCTAGCAGTTCACAGTATAATTCGCCC. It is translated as CASSSQYNSP. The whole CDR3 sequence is CASSSQYNSPLYF.

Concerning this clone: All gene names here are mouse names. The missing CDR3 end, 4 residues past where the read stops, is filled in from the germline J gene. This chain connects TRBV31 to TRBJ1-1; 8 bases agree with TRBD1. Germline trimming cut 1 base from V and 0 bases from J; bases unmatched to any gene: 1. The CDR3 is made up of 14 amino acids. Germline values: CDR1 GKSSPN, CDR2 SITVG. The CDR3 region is CAWSPDRANTEVFF. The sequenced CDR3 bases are TGTGCCTGGAGTCCGGACAGGGCAAACACA.

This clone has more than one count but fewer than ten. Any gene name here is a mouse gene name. CDR3 DNA, as far as it was read: TGCACCTGCAGTGGGGGGACACTTTCCTATAATTCGCCC. As protein: CTCSGGTLSYNSP. The full CDR3 is CTCSGGTLSYNSPLYF. J is TRBJ1-6 and V is TRBV1; D may be TRBD1 (6 bases). The CDR3 end falls 3 residues outside the read, so it is completed with the germline J gene. TRBJ1-6 is treated as an ORF (open reading frame) with a function not yet certain. Germline loops: CDR1 NSQYPW, CDR2 LRSPGD (reference sequence). V lost 4 bases to trimming and J lost 0 bases, with 10 bases between them. The CDR3 covers 16 residues.

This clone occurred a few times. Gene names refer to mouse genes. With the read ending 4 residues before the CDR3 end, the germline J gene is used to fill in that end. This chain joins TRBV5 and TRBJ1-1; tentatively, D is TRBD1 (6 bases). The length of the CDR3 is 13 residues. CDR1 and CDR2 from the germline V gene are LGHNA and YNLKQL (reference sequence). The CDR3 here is CASSPRTVTEVFF. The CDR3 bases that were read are TGTGCCAGCAGCCCCCGGACAGTTACA.

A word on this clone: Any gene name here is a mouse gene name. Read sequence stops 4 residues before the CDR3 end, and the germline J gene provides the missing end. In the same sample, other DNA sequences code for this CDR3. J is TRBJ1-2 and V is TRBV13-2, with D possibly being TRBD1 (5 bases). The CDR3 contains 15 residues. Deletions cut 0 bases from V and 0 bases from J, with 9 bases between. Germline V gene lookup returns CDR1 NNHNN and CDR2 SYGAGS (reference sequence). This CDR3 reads CASGDAGGANSDYTF. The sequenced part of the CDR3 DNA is TGTGCCAGCGGTGATGCTGGGGGAGCAAACTCC.